The rows below give T cell receptor beta chains drawn from one sample of a study of blood T cell repertoires in COVID-19. Measured with immunoSEQ multiplex PCR; TCRdb has only the in-frame clones, and not every one. The repertoire holds some 100,000 clones, with approximately 91% as singletons. The sequencing sample was made of peripheral blood. These receptors all stem from a man aged 55 to 70 with acute or convalescent COVID-19. CDR3s include the opening cysteine and the closing phenylalanine or tryptophan. Not all rows give a size; the values are once, few, many and, for expanded clones, a class.

v_call cdr3_length clone_size cdr3_aa
TRBV6-5 14 . CASRGLANYNEQFF
TRBV6-5 14 once CASRGQGRTGELFF
TRBV6-5 15 . CASSRSGDQYNEQFF
TRBV13 14 . CASSSGLVSDTQYF
TRBV30 13 . CAWLKTSGNEQFF
TRBV30 14 . CAWTLTSGINEQFF
TRBV5-5 16 . CASSNHWEGPYNEQFF
TRBV19 16 once CASSIGRAGGTDTQYF
TRBV19 13 few CASSWDYYNEQFF
TRBV11-3 13 . CASSDGGDQPQHF
TRBV7-2 15 . CASSSLGTNQETQYF
TRBV6-5 14 . CASSYRAQGTEAFF
TRBV29-1 14 . CSARRQVSYNEQFF
TRBV27 16 . CASSLKGGGSSYEQYF
TRBV10-3 14 . CAIRDIGANYGYTF
TRBV19 13 few CASRPAGVEKLFF
TRBV30 13 . CARTSGSTDTQYF
TRBV3-1/TRBV3-2 15 . CASSQDLGSVTEAFF
TRBV9 13 . CASSFSGSNEQFF
TRBV10-3 16 . CAISESLQGDNSPLHF
TRBV6-6 17 once CASSPPGFWAGANVLTF
TRBV6-5 15 once CASRLRFSVNTEAFF
TRBV4-1 16 once CASSQTSGISSYEQYF
TRBV29-1 12 once CSVAVLGSGIFF
TRBV29-1 13 . CSVLIVAAEAAFF
TRBV29-1 16 . CSVAPDRGSSYNEQFF
TRBV27 13 . CASSLRNTDTQYF
TRBV3-1/TRBV3-2 15 . CASSPRVGAKNIQYF
TRBV5-1 13 . CASSLTGSQPQHF
TRBV6-5 13 . CASMRGRVSPLHF
TRBV15 15 . CATSTLDREMNGYTF
TRBV5-1 15 once CASSFGLAGVNEQFF
TRBV30 14 . CAYLQVSSYNEQFF
TRBV30 13 . CAWEATGWAEAFF
TRBV7-9 17 . CASSPGTGGYMNTEAFF
TRBV28 16 . CASSLEGTGSRNEQFF
TRBV5-4 16 . CASSFWAGGLTGELFF
TRBV28 15 . CASSLKIRTDGGYTF
TRBV15 17 once CATSRDQGRGPSNGYTF
TRBV10-3 11 . CAAGGQETQYF